This entry describes one T cell receptor beta chain. These data come from a study of blood T cell repertoires in COVID-19. Background on the study: Collection of acute and convalescent COVID-19 samples took place in the United States, Italy and Spain. PBMCs, B-cell-depleted T cells, or T cells provided the cDNA or gDNA that made up the material.

CDR1 is LGHNT and CDR2 is FRNRAP in the germline V gene. The length of the CDR3 is 11 residues. V was clipped by 4 bases and J by 3 bases, with 4 bases between them. Per the original data handling: Amplifying reference gene primers gave estimates of nucleated cell counts. Assay used: immunoSEQ multiplex PCR; TCRdb lists only in-frame clones, some missing. The DNA was the basis for D and trimming; V, J and clone size are from that table. The sample carries over 150,000 clones, roughly 83% recorded once. This clonotype was obtained from a woman of 80 years or more with active or convalescent COVID-19. Sample: peripheral blood. The chain joins TRBV12-5 to TRBJ2-7; D is unresolved. In nucleotides, the CDR3 is TGTGCTAGTGGTTCACACTACGAGCAGTACTTC. It yields the protein CASGSHYEQYF.